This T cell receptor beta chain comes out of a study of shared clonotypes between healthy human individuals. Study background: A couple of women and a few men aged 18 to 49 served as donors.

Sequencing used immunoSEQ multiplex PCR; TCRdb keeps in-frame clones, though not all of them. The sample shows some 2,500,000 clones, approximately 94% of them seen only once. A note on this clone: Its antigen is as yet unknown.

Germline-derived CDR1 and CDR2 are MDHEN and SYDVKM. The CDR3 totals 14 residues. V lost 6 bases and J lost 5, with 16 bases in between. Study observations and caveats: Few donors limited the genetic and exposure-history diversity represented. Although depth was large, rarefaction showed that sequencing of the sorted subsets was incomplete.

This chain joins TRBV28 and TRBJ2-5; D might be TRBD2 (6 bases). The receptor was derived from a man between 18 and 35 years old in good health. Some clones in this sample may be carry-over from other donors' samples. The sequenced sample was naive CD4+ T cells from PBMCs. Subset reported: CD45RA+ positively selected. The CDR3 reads CASRSPGSAETQYF. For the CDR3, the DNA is TGTGCCAGCAGATCCCCCGGGAGTGCGGAGACCCAGTACTTC.